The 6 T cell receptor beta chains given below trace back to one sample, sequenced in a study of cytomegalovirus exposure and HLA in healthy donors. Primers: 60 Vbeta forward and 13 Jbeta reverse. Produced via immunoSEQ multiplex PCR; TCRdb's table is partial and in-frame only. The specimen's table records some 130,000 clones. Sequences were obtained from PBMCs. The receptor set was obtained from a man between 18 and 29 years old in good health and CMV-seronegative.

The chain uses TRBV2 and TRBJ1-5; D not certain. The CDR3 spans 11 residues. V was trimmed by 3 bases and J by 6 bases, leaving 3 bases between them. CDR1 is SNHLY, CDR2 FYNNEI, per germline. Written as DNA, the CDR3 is TGTGCCAGCAGTGACTCTCAGCCCCAGCATTTT. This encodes CASSDSQPQHF.

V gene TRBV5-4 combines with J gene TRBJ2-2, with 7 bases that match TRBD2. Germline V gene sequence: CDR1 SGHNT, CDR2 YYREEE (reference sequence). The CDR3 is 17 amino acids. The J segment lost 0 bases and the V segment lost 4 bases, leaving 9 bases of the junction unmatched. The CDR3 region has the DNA TGTGCCAGCAGCGGCCTAGCGGCCAATGCGAACACCGGGGAGCTGTTTTTT. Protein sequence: CASSGLAANANTGELFF.

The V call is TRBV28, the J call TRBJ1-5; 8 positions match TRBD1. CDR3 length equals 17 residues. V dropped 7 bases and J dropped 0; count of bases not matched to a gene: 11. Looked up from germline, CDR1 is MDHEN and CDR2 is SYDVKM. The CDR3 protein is CASNRGFPPYSNQPQHF. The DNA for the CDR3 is TGTGCCAGCAACAGGGGGTTTCCCCCTTATAGCAATCAGCCCCAGCATTTT.

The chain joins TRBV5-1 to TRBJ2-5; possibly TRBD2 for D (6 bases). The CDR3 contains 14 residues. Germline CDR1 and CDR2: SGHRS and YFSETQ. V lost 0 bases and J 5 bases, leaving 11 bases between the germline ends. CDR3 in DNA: TGCGCCAGCAGCTTGGCCGGGCTAGCGGAGACCCAGTACTTC. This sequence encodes CASSLAGLAETQYF.

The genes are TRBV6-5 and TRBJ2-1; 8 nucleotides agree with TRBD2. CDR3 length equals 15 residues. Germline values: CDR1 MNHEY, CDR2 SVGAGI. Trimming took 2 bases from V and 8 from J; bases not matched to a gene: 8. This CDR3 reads CASSYPIVSGDEQFF. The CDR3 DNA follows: TGTGCCAGCAGTTACCCCATAGTTAGCGGGGATGAGCAGTTCTTC.

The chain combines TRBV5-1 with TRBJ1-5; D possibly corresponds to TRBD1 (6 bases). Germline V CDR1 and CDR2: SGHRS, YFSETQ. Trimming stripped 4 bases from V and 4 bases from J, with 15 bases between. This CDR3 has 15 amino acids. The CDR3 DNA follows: TGCGCCAGCAGCGTGGAGGGGGACCTAAATCAGCCCCAGCATTTT. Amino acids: CASSVEGDLNQPQHF.